A selection of T cell receptor beta chains follows, all from one sample in a study of T cells of healthy individuals. TCRdb called the 5' RACE reads again in MiXCR, with one record for every CDR3 protein. The data show 60,000 to 80,000 distinct CDR3 sequences, roughly 16% seen once. The receptor source for this set is a human donor in good health. The CDR3 runs from the conserved cysteine through the conserved F or W. A D gene is named only where the DNA matches it firmly. Some rows mark clone size as missing; the rest say once, few, many or name a class of expanded clone.

V	size	D	J	CDR3	DNA
TRBV12-3/TRBV12-4	many	-	TRBJ2-5	CASSLTAPETQYF	TGTGCCAGCAGTTTGACAGCTCCAGAGACCCAGTACTTC
TRBV4-1	-	TRBD2	TRBJ2-3	CASSSQTSGSTDTQYF	TGCGCCAGCAGCTCCCAGACTAGCGGGAGTACAGATACGCAGTATTTT
TRBV5-1	few	TRBD1	TRBJ1-2	CASSVGQALGYTF	TGCGCCAGCAGCGTGGGACAGGCCTTGGGCTACACCTTC
TRBV7-9	many	-	TRBJ2-7	CASSFPRAASYEQYF	TGTGCCAGCAGCTTCCCCCGAGCTGCCTCTTACGAGCAGTACTTC
TRBV7-3	few	-	TRBJ2-2	CASSLTNTGELFF	TGTGCCAGCAGCTTAACCAACACCGGGGAGCTGTTTTTT
TRBV20-1	-	-	TRBJ2-7	CSASRGSYEQYF	TGCAGTGCTAGTAGGGGATCCTACGAGCAGTACTTC
TRBV7-6	many	-	TRBJ2-2	CASSLGVRTPNTGELFF	TGTGCCAGCAGCTTAGGAGTTAGGACACCTAACACCGGGGAGCTGTTTTTT
TRBV19	-	-	TRBJ2-1	CASSDGAYNEQFF	TGTGCCAGTAGCGACGGGGCCTACAATGAGCAGTTCTTC
TRBV28	few	-	TRBJ2-7	CASSSLGPTYEQYF	TGTGCCAGCAGTTCCCTCGGACCGACCTACGAGCAGTACTTC
TRBV29-1	many	-	TRBJ2-1	CSVAERNEQFF	TGCAGCGTTGCAGAGCGCAATGAGCAGTTCTTC
TRBV6-5	many	TRBD1	TRBJ2-1	CASSQDRIYNEQFF	TGTGCCAGCAGTCAGGACAGGATTTACAATGAGCAGTTCTTC
TRBV11-3	many	-	TRBJ2-1	CASSTTDNEQFF	TGTGCCAGCAGCACGACTGACAATGAGCAGTTCTTC
TRBV12-3/TRBV12-4	few	-	TRBJ2-1	CASSFPHNEQFF	TGTGCCAGCAGTTTCCCCCACAATGAGCAGTTCTTC
TRBV20-1	-	-	TRBJ1-1	CSARDPRTGSTEAFF	TGCAGTGCTAGAGATCCCCGAACGGGGAGCACTGAAGCTTTCTTT
TRBV11-3	many	-	TRBJ2-3	CASSLDGRSDDTQYF	TGTGCCAGCAGCTTAGATGGCCGCTCGGATGATACGCAGTATTTT
TRBV7-2	-	TRBD1	TRBJ2-1	CASREPGQGANEQFF	TGTGCCAGCAGGGAACCGGGACAGGGGGCAAATGAGCAGTTCTTC
TRBV4-1	many	-	TRBJ1-1	CASSQSRGRLDNTEAFF	TGCGCCAGCAGCCAATCAAGGGGCAGGCTAGATAACACTGAAGCTTTCTTT
TRBV2	many	-	TRBJ1-5	CASRGDSLSNQPQHF	TGTGCCAGCAGGGGTGACAGTCTTAGCAATCAGCCCCAGCATTTT
TRBV4-1	-	-	TRBJ2-1	CASSQVVVEGEQFF	TGCGCCAGCAGCCAAGTCGTTGTGGAGGGTGAGCAGTTCTTC
TRBV7-2	many	-	TRBJ1-1	CASSPNTWAFF	TGTGCCAGCAGCCCAAACACTTGGGCTTTCTTT
TRBV5-4	many	-	TRBJ2-3	CASSSEYYEGDTQYF	TGTGCCAGCAGCTCGGAGTATTACGAGGGAGATACGCAGTATTTT
TRBV2	many	-	TRBJ1-3	CASSENGNSGNTIYF	TGTGCCAGCAGTGAAAACGGCAACTCTGGAAACACCATATATTTT
TRBV6-2/TRBV6-3	-	-	TRBJ2-5	CASSLVGGREETQYF	TGTGCCAGCAGTTTGGTGGGGGGGCGGGAAGAGACCCAGTACTTC
TRBV6-1	many	-	TRBJ1-6	CATRAPGAISPLHF	TGTGCCACCCGAGCCCCAGGGGCGATCTCACCCCTCCACTTT
TRBV24-1	few	-	TRBJ2-5	CATGKPGEETQYF	TGTGCCACCGGAAAACCCGGGGAAGAGACCCAGTACTTC
TRBV7-3	few	-	TRBJ1-5	CASSRGTGGNQPQHF	TGTGCCAGCAGCCGGGGGACGGGGGGGAATCAGCCCCAGCATTTT
TRBV20-1	-	-	TRBJ2-1	CSARVGVNEQFF	TGCAGTGCTAGAGTTGGGGTCAATGAGCAGTTCTTC
TRBV7-2	many	TRBD1	TRBJ1-3	CASSLVGGGGLSGNTIYF	TGTGCCAGCAGCTTAGTAGGGGGCGGAGGCCTCTCTGGAAACACCATATATTTT
TRBV6-5	-	TRBD2	TRBJ2-1	CASSQEPGGPGEQFF	TGTGCCAGCAGCCAAGAACCGGGAGGGCCTGGAGAGCAGTTCTTC
TRBV7-9	-	-	TRBJ2-1	CASSLMQGQNEQFF	TGTGCCAGCAGCTTAATGCAGGGTCAAAATGAGCAGTTCTTC
TRBV5-1	-	-	TRBJ2-3	CASNLDPLPGGAGTDTQYF	TGCGCCAGCAATTTAGATCCGCTACCGGGTGGGGCGGGTACAGATACGCAGTATTTT
TRBV19	many	TRBD1	TRBJ1-2	CASSTYRGPNYGYTF	TGTGCCAGTAGTACTTACAGGGGACCGAACTATGGCTACACCTTC
TRBV6-5	many	TRBD1	TRBJ1-2	CASSDRGGQLYGYTF	TGTGCCAGCAGCGACCGTGGGGGACAGCTCTATGGCTACACCTTC
TRBV7-2	many	TRBD1	TRBJ2-7	CASSAPGQASYEQYF	TGTGCCAGCAGCGCCCCGGGACAGGCATCCTACGAGCAGTACTTC
TRBV7-9	many	TRBD1	TRBJ2-6	CASSLAGGEPGANVLTF	TGTGCCAGCAGCTTAGCAGGGGGCGAACCTGGGGCCAACGTCCTGACTTTC
TRBV5-1	many	-	TRBJ1-2	CASSPVARDTQYDGYTF	TGCGCCAGCAGCCCGGTAGCTCGGGACACACAATACGATGGCTACACCTTC
TRBV12-3/TRBV12-4	many	TRBD2	TRBJ2-1	CASSSGTSGRFNEQFF	TGTGCCAGCAGTTCCGGGACTAGCGGGAGGTTCAATGAGCAGTTCTTC
TRBV10-3	-	-	TRBJ2-3	CAIGKSGTDTQYF	TGTGCCATCGGTAAATCTGGCACAGATACGCAGTATTTT
TRBV3-1	many	-	TRBJ1-2	CASTPQPESNYGYTF	TGTGCCAGCACCCCCCAACCGGAGTCCAACTATGGCTACACCTTC
TRBV2	few	TRBD1	TRBJ2-2	CASSVGQGYTGELFF	TGTGCCAGCAGTGTTGGACAGGGGTACACCGGGGAGCTGTTTTTT
TRBV5-1	many	-	TRBJ1-5	CASSLASNQPQHF	TGCGCCAGCAGCTTGGCTAGCAATCAGCCCCAGCATTTT
TRBV29-1	many	-	TRBJ2-7	CSVSLKRSYEQYF	TGCAGCGTTTCCCTCAAACGTTCGTACGAGCAGTACTTC
TRBV29-1	few	-	TRBJ1-2	CSVHGQANYGYTF	TGCAGCGTCCACGGACAAGCTAACTATGGCTACACCTTC
TRBV20-1	-	-	TRBJ2-5	CSARGGTSQETQYF	TGCAGTGCTAGAGGGGGGACCTCGCAAGAGACCCAGTACTTC
TRBV12-3/TRBV12-4	-	-	TRBJ2-7	CASSSQGARYEQYF	TGTGCCAGCAGTTCTCAGGGTGCGCGCTACGAGCAGTACTTC
TRBV20-1	many	-	TRBJ1-6	CSARVSSYNSPLHF	TGCAGTGCCAGAGTTAGCTCCTATAATTCACCCCTCCACTTT
TRBV7-3	few	-	TRBJ2-3	CASSRSQGEDTQYF	TGTGCCAGCAGCCGATCACAGGGTGAAGATACGCAGTATTTT